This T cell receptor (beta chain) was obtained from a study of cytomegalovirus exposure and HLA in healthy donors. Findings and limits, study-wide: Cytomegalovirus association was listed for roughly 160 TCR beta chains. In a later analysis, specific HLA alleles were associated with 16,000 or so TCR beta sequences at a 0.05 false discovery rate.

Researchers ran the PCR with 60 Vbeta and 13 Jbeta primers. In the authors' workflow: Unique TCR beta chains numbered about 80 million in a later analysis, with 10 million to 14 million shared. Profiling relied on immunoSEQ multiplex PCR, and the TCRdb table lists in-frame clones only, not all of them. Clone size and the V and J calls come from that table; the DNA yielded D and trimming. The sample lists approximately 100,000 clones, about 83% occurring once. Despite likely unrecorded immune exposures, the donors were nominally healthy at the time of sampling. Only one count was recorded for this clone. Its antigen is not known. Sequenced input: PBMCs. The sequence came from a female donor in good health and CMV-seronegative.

The CDR3 reads CASSQDGPNYGYTF. As DNA, the CDR3 is TGTGCCAGCAGCCAAGACGGTCCTAACTATGGCTACACCTTC. The rearrangement uses TRBV4-2 and TRBJ1-2; D is unclear. The germline V and J ends were trimmed by 0 bases and 0 bases, with 5 bases remaining between them. The CDR3 contains 14 residues. CDR1 and CDR2 (germline): LGHNA, YNFKEQ.